The clone carrying this T cell receptor beta chain was seen once. Its antigen is as yet unknown. The germline V gene has CDR1 SNHLY and CDR2 FYNNEI. The CDR3 has 10 residues. Trimming removed 8 bases from V and 8 bases from J; junction bases left unmatched: 2. The data belong to a study of cytomegalovirus exposure and HLA in healthy donors. The primer mix had 60 Vbeta and 13 Jbeta primers. The assay was immunoSEQ multiplex PCR, and TCRdb's table has in-frame clones only and misses some. This table has roughly 190,000 clones, roughly 80% appearing once. Healthy bone marrow donors made up the donor group. Study findings and constraints: V segments that were indistinguishable, TRBV6-2 and TRBV6-3 among them, were omitted from analysis.

Source material: PBMCs. This chain links TRBV2 with TRBJ1-1, with 7 bases fitting TRBD1. The source of this sequence is a woman between 25 and 40 years old in good health and CMV-seropositive. The DNA for the CDR3 is TGTGCCAGCCAGGGGGTCGAAGCTTTCTTT. Its protein product is CASQGVEAFF.